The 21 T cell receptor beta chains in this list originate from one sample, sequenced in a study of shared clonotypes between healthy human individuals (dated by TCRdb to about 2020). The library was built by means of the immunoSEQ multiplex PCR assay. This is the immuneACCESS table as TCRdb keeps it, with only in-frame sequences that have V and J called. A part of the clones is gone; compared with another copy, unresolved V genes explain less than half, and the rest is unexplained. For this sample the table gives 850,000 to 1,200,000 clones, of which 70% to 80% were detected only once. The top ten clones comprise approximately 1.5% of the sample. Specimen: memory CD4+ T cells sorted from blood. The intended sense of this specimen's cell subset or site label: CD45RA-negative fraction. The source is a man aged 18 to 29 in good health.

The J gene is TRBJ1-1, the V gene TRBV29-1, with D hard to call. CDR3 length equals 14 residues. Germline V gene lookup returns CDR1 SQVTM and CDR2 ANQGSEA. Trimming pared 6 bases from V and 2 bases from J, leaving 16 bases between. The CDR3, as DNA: TGCAGCGTCGGTCGGGGTGGGGATAACACTGAAGCTTTCTTT. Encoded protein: CSVGRGGDNTEAFF.

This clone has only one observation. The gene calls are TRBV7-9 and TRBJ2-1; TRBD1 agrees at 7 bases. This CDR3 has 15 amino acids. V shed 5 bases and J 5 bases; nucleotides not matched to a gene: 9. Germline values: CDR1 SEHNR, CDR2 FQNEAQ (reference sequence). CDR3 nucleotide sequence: TGTGCCAGCAGCGGCCAACGGGACAGTAACAATGAGCAGTTCTTC. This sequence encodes CASSGQRDSNNEQFF.

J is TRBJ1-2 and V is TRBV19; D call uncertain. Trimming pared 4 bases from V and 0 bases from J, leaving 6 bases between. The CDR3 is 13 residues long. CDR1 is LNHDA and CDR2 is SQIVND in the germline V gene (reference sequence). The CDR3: CASSSPPNYGYTF. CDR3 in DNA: TGTGCCAGTAGTAGCCCCCCTAACTATGGCTACACCTTC. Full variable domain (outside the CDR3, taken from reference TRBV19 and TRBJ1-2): DGGITQSPKYLFRKEGQNVTLSCEQNLNHDAMYWYRQDPGQGLRLIYYSQIVNDFQKGDIAEGYSVSREKKESFPLTVTSAQKNPTAFYLCASSSPPNYGYTFGSGTRLTVV.

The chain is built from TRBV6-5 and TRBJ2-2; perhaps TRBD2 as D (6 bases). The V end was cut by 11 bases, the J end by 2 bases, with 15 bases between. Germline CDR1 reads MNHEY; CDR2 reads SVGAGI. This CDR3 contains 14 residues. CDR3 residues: CASMGGFNTGELFF. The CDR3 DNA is TGTGCCTCCATGGGGGGATTCAACACCGGGGAGCTGTTTTTT.

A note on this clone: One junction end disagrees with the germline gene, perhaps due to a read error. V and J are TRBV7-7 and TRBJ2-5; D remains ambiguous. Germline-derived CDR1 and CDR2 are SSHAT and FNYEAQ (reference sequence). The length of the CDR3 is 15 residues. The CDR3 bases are TGTGCTAGCAGCTTAGTAGGGCCAGGACAAGAGACCCAGTACTTC. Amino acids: CASSLVGPGQETQYF.

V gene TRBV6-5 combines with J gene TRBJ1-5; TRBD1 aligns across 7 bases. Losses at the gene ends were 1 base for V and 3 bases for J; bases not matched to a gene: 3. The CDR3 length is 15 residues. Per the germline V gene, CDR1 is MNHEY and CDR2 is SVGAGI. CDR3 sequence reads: CASSYLGQPNQPQHF. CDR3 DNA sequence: TGTGCCAGCAGTTACTTGGGACAGCCCAATCAGCCCCAGCATTTT.

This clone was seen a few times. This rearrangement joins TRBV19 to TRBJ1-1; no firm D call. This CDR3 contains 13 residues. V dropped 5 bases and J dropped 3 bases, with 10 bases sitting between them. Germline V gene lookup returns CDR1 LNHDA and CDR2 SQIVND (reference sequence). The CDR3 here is CASSSQRYTEAFF. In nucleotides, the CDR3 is TGTGCCAGTAGTTCTCAGAGGTACACTGAAGCTTTCTTT.

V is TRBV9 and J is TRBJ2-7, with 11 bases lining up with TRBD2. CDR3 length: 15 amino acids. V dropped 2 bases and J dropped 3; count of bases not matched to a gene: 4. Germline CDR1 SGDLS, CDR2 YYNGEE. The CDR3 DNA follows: TGTGCCAGCAGCGTGGGGACTAGCGGACTCTACGAGCAGTACTTC. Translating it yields CASSVGTSGLYEQYF.

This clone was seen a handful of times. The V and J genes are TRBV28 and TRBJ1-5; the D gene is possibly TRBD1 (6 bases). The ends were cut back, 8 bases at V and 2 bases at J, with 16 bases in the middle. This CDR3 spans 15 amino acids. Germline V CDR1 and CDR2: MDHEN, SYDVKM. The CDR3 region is CASVRGLLGNQPQHF. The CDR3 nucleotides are TGTGCCAGCGTCCGGGGGCTATTGGGCAATCAGCCCCAGCATTTT.

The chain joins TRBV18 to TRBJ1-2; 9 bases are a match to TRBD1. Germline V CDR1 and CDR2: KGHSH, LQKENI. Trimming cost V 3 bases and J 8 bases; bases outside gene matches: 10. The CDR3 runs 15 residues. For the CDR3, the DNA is TGTGCCAGCTCACCCGAACAGGACAGGGGATACGGCTACACCTTC. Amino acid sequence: CASSPEQDRGYGYTF. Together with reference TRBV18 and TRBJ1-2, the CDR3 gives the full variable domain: NAGVMQNPRHLVRRRGQEARLRCSPMKGHSHVYWYRQLPEEGLKFMVYLQKENIIDESGMPKERFSAEFPKEGPSILRIQQVVRGDSAAYFCASSPEQDRGYGYTFGSGTRLTVV.

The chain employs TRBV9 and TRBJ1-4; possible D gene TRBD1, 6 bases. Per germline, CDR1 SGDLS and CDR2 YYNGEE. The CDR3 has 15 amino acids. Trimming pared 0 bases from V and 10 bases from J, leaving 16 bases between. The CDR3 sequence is CASSVGQGLGGKLFF. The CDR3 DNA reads TGTGCCAGCAGCGTAGGGCAGGGGCTCGGAGGAAAACTGTTTTTT.

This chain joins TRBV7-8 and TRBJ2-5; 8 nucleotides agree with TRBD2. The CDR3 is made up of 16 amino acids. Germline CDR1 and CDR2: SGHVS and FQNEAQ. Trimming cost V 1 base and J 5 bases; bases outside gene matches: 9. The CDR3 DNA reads TGTGCCAGCAGCTTAGGAGGTAGCGGGACCGGGGAGACCCAGTACTTC. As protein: CASSLGGSGTGETQYF.

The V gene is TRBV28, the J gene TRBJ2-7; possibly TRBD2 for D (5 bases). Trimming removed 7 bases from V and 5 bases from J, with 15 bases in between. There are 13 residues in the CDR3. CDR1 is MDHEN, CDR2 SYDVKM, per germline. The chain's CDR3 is CASKAPGIDEQYF. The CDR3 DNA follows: TGTGCCAGCAAAGCCCCGGGGATAGACGAGCAGTACTTC. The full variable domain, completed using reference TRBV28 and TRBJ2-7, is DVKVTQSSRYLVKRTGEKVFLECVQDMDHENMFWYRQDPGLGLRLIYFSYDVKMKEKGDIPEGYSVSREKKERFSLILESASTNQTSMYLCASKAPGIDEQYFGPGTRLTVT.

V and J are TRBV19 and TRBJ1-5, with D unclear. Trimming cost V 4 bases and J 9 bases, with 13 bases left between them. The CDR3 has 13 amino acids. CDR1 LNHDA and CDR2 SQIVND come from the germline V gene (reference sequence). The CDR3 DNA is TGTGCCAGTAGTACGGGCGAGGAGACGCCCCAGCATTTT. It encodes CASSTGEETPQHF. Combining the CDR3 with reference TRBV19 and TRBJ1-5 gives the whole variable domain DGGITQSPKYLFRKEGQNVTLSCEQNLNHDAMYWYRQDPGQGLRLIYYSQIVNDFQKGDIAEGYSVSREKKESFPLTVTSAQKNPTAFYLCASSTGEETPQHFGDGTRLSIL.

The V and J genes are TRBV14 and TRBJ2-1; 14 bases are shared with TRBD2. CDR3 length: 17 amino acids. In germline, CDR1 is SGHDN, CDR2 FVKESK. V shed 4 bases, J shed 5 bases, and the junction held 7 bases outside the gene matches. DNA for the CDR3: TGTGCCAGCAGCCCCTGGACTAGCGGGAGGATAAACAATGAGCAGTTCTTC. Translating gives CASSPWTSGRINNEQFF.

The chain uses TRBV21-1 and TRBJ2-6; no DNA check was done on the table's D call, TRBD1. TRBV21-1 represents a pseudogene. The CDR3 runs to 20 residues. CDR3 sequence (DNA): TGTGCCAGCTGCATCGACGGACCGGGACAGCCTTTCTCTGGGGCCAACGTCCTGACTTTC. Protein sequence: CASCIDGPGQPFSGANVLTF.

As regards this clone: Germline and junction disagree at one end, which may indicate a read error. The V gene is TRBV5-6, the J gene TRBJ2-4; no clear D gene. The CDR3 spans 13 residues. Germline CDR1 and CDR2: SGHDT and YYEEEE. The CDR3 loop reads CASSWAQTGSYSF. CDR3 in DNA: TGTGCCAGCAGCTGGGCGCAAACCGGGTCCTATTCCTTC.

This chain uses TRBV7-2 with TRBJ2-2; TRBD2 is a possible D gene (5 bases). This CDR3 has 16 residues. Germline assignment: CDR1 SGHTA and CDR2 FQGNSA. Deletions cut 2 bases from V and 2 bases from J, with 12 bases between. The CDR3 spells CASSLNGLANTGELFF. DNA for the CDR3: TGTGCCAGCAGCTTAAACGGGCTAGCTAACACCGGGGAGCTGTTTTTT. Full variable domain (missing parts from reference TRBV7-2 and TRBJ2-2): GAGVSQSPSNKVTEKGKDVELRCDPISGHTALYWYRQSLGQGLEFLIYFQGNSAPDKSGLPSDRFSAERTGGSVSTLTIQRTQQEDSAVYLCASSLNGLANTGELFFGEGSRLTVL.

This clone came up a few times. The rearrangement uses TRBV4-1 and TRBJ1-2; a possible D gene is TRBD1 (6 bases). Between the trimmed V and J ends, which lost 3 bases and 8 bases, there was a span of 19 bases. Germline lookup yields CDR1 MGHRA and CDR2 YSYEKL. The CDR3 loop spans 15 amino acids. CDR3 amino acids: CASSQVYRDAKGYTF. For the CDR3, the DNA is TGCGCCAGCAGCCAGGTATACAGGGATGCAAAGGGCTACACCTTC.

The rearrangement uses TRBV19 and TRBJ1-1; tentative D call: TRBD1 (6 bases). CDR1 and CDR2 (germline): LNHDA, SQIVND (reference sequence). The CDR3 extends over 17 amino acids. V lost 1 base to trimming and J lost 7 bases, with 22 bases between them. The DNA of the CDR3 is TGTGCCAGTAGTATAGGTGTAGGGACACGAAAAGCCGGTGAAGCTTTCTTT. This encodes CASSIGVGTRKAGEAFF.

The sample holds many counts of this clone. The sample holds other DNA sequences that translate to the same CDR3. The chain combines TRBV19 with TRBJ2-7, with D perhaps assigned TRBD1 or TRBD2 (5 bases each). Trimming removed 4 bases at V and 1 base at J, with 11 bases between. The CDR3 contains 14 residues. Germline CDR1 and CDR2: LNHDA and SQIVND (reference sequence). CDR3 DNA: TGTGCCAGTAGTAACCGGGACGGATCCTACGAGCAGTACTTC. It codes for CASSNRDGSYEQYF.